Presented here are 32 T cell receptor beta chains from one specimen sequenced in a study of OX40 agonist ivuxolimab in advanced cancers. Sequencing was performed with immunoSEQ multiplex PCR; in TCRdb, only in-frame clones are kept and a portion is missing. The sample comprises about 82,000 clones, over 65% of which are singletons, and around 0.88% rests with the top ten. The input for sequencing was CD4+ or CD8+ T cells sorted from blood, taken in a trial of the OX40 agonist ivuxolimab. The receptors derive from an adult with an advanced solid tumor such as melanoma, head and neck, liver or kidney cancer.

The CDR3 loop is CAWSGGTGGKSSYEQYF. CDR3 nucleotides: TGTGCCTGGAGCGGCGGGACAGGGGGAAAGAGCTCCTACGAGCAGTACTTC. The chain joins TRBV30 to TRBJ2-7; TRBD1 matches at 11 bases. Germline assignment: CDR1 GTSNPN and CDR2 SVGIG (reference sequence). This CDR3 region has 17 residues. J lost 0 bases, V lost 3 bases, and 10 bases had no gene match.

The gene calls are TRBV10-3 and TRBJ2-7; tentative D call: TRBD2 (6 bases). CDR1 ENHRY and CDR2 SYGVKD come from the germline V gene. V was shortened by 4 bases and J by 4 bases, with 14 bases between the two germline ends. This CDR3 contains 14 residues. CDR3 coding DNA: TGTGCCATCAGTGGGCGGGAAACCGGGTACGAGCAGTACTTC. Translation: CAISGRETGYEQYF.

V usage is TRBV27 and J usage is TRBJ1-2, with 9 bases fitting TRBD1. With 5 bases clipped from V and 8 bases from J, the junction kept 12 bases outside the gene matches. There are 15 residues in the CDR3. CDR1 is MNHEY and CDR2 is SMNVEV in the germline V gene (reference sequence). This chain's CDR3 is CASSIDGTGLYGYTF. DNA of the CDR3: TGTGCCAGCAGTATAGACGGGACAGGGTTATACGGCTACACCTTC.

The chain joins TRBV7-9 to TRBJ2-4, with a possible D match to TRBD1 (6 bases). CDR3 size: 12 residues. The germline V gene has CDR1 SEHNR and CDR2 FQNEAQ (reference sequence). Trimming pared 0 bases from V and 16 bases from J, leaving 13 bases between. This chain's CDR3 is CASSLASDRRYF. CDR3 sequence (DNA): TGTGCCAGCAGCTTAGCTTCGGACAGAAGATACTTC.

As to this clone: The sample carries other DNA sequences with the same CDR3. The chain employs TRBV7-3 and TRBJ1-1; unclear D gene. V was clipped by 6 bases and J by 4 bases, with 21 bases between them. There are 16 residues in the CDR3. In germline, CDR1 is SGHTA, CDR2 FQGTGA. In DNA, the CDR3 is TGTGCCAGCAGTTCAAGGACGGGAGGGATTGCCACTGAAGCTTTCTTT. Protein product: CASSSRTGGIATEAFF.

CDR3 nucleotides: TGTGCCAGCAGTTTACTCGAGAGGGGTGACGAAAAACTGTTTTTT. It yields the protein CASSLLERGDEKLFF. The chain links TRBV27 to TRBJ1-4, with D tentatively TRBD1 (5 bases). Germline V gene lookup returns CDR1 MNHEY and CDR2 SMNVEV (reference sequence). V was pared by 2 bases and J by 8 bases, with 15 bases between. The CDR3 runs 15 residues.

This clone showed up just once. The chain recombines TRBV5-1 with TRBJ2-3; D not resolved. Trimming left V 0 bases short and J 10 bases short, with 6 bases between. The CDR3 contains 11 residues. CDR1 is SGHRS, CDR2 YFSETQ, per germline. The CDR3 reads CASSLESAQYF. CDR3 bases: TGCGCCAGCAGCTTGGAGTCGGCGCAGTATTTT.

The rearrangement links TRBV7-9 to TRBJ2-7; 7 positions agree with TRBD2. V shed 6 bases, J shed 2 bases, and the junction held 4 bases outside the gene matches. The CDR3 runs to 13 residues. The germline gives CDR1 SEHNR, CDR2 FQNEAQ (reference sequence). In nucleotides, the CDR3 is TGTGCCAGCAGTCCGGGGGGTGCCTACGAGCAGTACTTC. It translates to CASSPGGAYEQYF.

J is TRBJ2-5 and V is TRBV5-1, with D unclear. Trimming took 7 bases from V and 3 from J, leaving 16 bases between them. The CDR3 has 14 amino acids. Germline lookup yields CDR1 SGHRS and CDR2 YFSETQ. Here the CDR3 reads CASSAQTAEETQYF. The CDR3 nucleotides read TGCGCCAGCTCCGCGCAGACCGCCGAAGAGACCCAGTACTTC. The variable domain in full, with the rest retrieved from reference TRBV5-1 and TRBJ2-5, is KAGVTQTPRYLIKTRGQQVTLSCSPISGHRSVSWYQQTPGQGLQFLFEYFSETQRNKGNFPGRFSGRQFSNSRSEMNVSTLELGDSALYLCASSAQTAEETQYFGPGTRLLVL.

The gene calls are TRBV9 and TRBJ2-3, with D perhaps being TRBD1 or TRBD2 (5 bases each). The length of the CDR3 is 13 residues. Germline V gene sequence: CDR1 SGDLS, CDR2 YYNGEE. Trimming took off 2 bases at V and 11 bases at J, with 15 bases between the two ends. The CDR3 region is CASSVEPGPKQYF. Written as DNA, the CDR3 is TGTGCCAGCAGCGTCGAACCGGGACCCAAGCAGTATTTT.

This clone was observed a few times. The J gene is TRBJ1-6, the V gene TRBV2, with D unclear. The V gene lost 6 bases and the J gene lost 1 base, with 7 bases spanning the gap. The V gene's germline CDR1 is SNHLY and CDR2 FYNNEI. The CDR3 has 14 amino acids. The CDR3 region has the DNA TGTGCCAGCAGGAAAGAGTCCTATAATTCACCCCTCCACTTT. It is translated as CASRKESYNSPLHF.

This clone was detected once. V is TRBV4-1 and J is TRBJ2-3; D is unresolved. This CDR3 is built from 14 residues. Between the trimmed V and J ends, which lost 1 base and 2 bases, there was a span of 7 bases. CDR1 is MGHRA, CDR2 YSYEKL, per germline. The CDR3 sequence: CASSQGLNTDTQYF. CDR3 sequence (DNA): TGCGCCAGCAGCCAAGGCCTGAACACAGATACGCAGTATTTT.

This chain links TRBV7-9 with TRBJ1-2; D is ambiguous. The CDR3 sequence is 15 residues long. In germline, CDR1 is SEHNR, CDR2 FQNEAQ (reference sequence). V lost 5 bases and J 2 bases, leaving 15 bases between the germline ends. CDR3 bases: TGTGCCAGCAGCAGACTGATGGGTGAAAACTATGGCTACACCTTC. Protein sequence: CASSRLMGENYGYTF.

V usage is TRBV7-9 and J usage is TRBJ1-6; TRBD1 is a possible D gene (5 bases). The CDR3 runs to 12 residues. Germline assignment: CDR1 SEHNR and CDR2 FQNEAQ (reference sequence). The V end was cut by 11 bases, the J end by 5 bases, with 10 bases between. The DNA of the CDR3 is TGTGCCCTGGGGCAGGATAATTCACCCCTCCACTTT. Its translation: CALGQDNSPLHF.

The chain has TRBV6-4 and TRBJ1-6; no firm D call. Trimming pared 3 bases from V and 0 bases from J, leaving 15 bases between. The CDR3 spans 18 residues. Germline V gene lookup returns CDR1 MRHNA and CDR2 SNTAGT. CDR3 region: CASSESDPTSSYNSPLHF. DNA of the CDR3: TGTGCCAGCAGTGAAAGTGACCCTACCAGCTCCTATAATTCACCCCTCCACTTT.

The rearrangement joins TRBV29-1 to TRBJ2-1; TRBD2 matches at 14 bases. Germline CDR1 reads SQVTM; CDR2 reads ANQGSEA. The CDR3 is 18 residues long. The trim removed 6 bases at V and 5 bases at J, leaving 15 bases unmatched. CDR3 in DNA: TGCAGCGTCCTCGGACTAGCGGGGGGCTCCCGGGATCACAATGAGCAGTTCTTC. Translating gives CSVLGLAGGSRDHNEQFF.

The rearrangement joins TRBV7-2 to TRBJ1-6, with D hard to call. The CDR3 spans 14 residues. Trimming took off 5 bases at V and 4 bases at J, with 9 bases between the two ends. Germline CDR1 is SGHTA and CDR2 is FQGNSA. The CDR3 loop is CASSPRQYNSPLHF. CDR3 bases: TGTGCCAGCAGCCCTCGACAATATAATTCACCCCTCCACTTT.

This chain links TRBV6-6 with TRBJ2-5; D possibly matches TRBD1 or TRBD2 (6 bases each). The germline V gene has CDR1 MNHNY and CDR2 SVGAGI (reference sequence). The CDR3 length is 13 residues. With 4 bases removed from V and 6 bases from J, the gap between germline ends came to 12 bases. Here the CDR3 reads CASSSGALQTQYF. CDR3 coding DNA: TGTGCCAGCAGTTCGGGGGCCCTTCAGACCCAGTACTTC.

This chain joins TRBV10-3 and TRBJ1-1; D call uncertain. The CDR3 runs to 13 residues. The germline V gene encodes CDR1 ENHRY and CDR2 SYGVKD. Between the trimmed V and J ends, which lost 10 bases and 1 base, there was a span of 13 bases. The CDR3 region is CATTRAENTEAFF. The CDR3 DNA follows: TGTGCCACCACCCGCGCAGAGAACACTGAAGCTTTCTTT.

The CDR3 spells CAWSLQDNSPLHF. CDR3 DNA: TGTGCCTGGAGTCTACAGGATAATTCACCCCTCCACTTT. The gene calls are TRBV30 and TRBJ1-6, with a possible D match to TRBD1 (5 bases). Germline-derived CDR1 and CDR2 are GTSNPN and SVGIG (reference sequence). V lost 2 bases and J 5 bases, leaving 7 bases between the germline ends. The CDR3 consists of 13 residues.

V and J are TRBV5-1 and TRBJ1-1; perhaps TRBD1 as D (6 bases). The ends were cut back, 3 bases at V and 0 bases at J, with 21 bases in the middle. CDR1 is SGHRS, CDR2 YFSETQ, per germline. The CDR3 has 18 amino acids. The CDR3 region has the DNA TGCGCCAGCAGCTCCCGGGACATAGGAGGGCCCATGAACACTGAAGCTTTCTTT. Translation: CASSSRDIGGPMNTEAFF.

The V and J genes are TRBV7-2 and TRBJ2-5; 13 bases line up with TRBD2. The junction had 10 bases not matched to a gene; V was cut back by 1 base and J by 5 bases. The CDR3 runs to 18 residues. Germline CDR1 SGHTA, CDR2 FQGNSA. CDR3 DNA: TGTGCCAGCAGCTTAGTACTAGCGGGGGGGCCGGGCGAGGAGACCCAGTACTTC. Protein: CASSLVLAGGPGEETQYF.

V is TRBV7-3 and J is TRBJ2-2; TRBD2 might be the D (6 bases). V lost 5 bases, J lost 4 bases, and 11 bases lay in between. Germline V gives CDR1 SGHTA, CDR2 FQGTGA. The CDR3 runs to 14 residues. CDR3 region: CASSPGGPTGELFF. Written as DNA, the CDR3 is TGTGCCAGCAGCCCCGGAGGGCCCACCGGGGAGCTGTTTTTT.

The V and J genes are TRBV6-6 and TRBJ1-2; perhaps TRBD1 as D (6 bases). Per the germline V gene, CDR1 is MNHNY and CDR2 is SVGAGI (reference sequence). Deletions cut 4 bases from V and 3 bases from J, with 15 bases between. The length of the CDR3 is 15 residues. The CDR3 bases are TGTGCCAGCAGTTCATGGGGGGCGTCGGACTATGGCTACACCTTC. Its translation is CASSSWGASDYGYTF.

This clone was recorded at least ten times. CDR3 DNA: TGTGCCAGCAGCCTCAGGGATTACGAGCAGTACTTC. Its translation is CASSLRDYEQYF. The chain employs TRBV7-2 and TRBJ2-7; D may be TRBD1 (5 bases). The germline gives CDR1 SGHTA, CDR2 FQGNSA. Trimming took off 5 bases at V and 4 bases at J, with 9 bases between the two ends. The CDR3 length is 12 residues.

This clone has just a few counts. Other DNA sequences in this sample translate to the same CDR3. The rearrangement links TRBV27 to TRBJ1-3, with D unclear. Germline lookup yields CDR1 MNHEY and CDR2 SMNVEV (reference sequence). V lost 7 bases and J 2 bases, leaving 6 bases between the germline ends. CDR3 length: 12 residues. The CDR3 nucleotides are TGTGCCAGCATATCCGCTGGAAACACCATATATTTT. Translated, it gives CASISAGNTIYF.

The chain combines TRBV5-8 with TRBJ2-7; TRBD1 agrees at 10 bases. V gave up 8 bases and J gave up 4 bases; unmatched junction bases: 6. Germline V gives CDR1 SGHTS, CDR2 YDEGEE. The CDR3 runs to 13 residues. DNA of the CDR3: TGTGCCAGTGAGGGGACAGGGGTTTACGAGCAGTACTTC. Encoded protein: CASEGTGVYEQYF.

The chain is built from TRBV5-5 and TRBJ2-5, with D possibly TRBD2 on 6 matching bases. V gave up 0 bases and J gave up 5 bases, with 11 bases separating them. Germline V CDR1 and CDR2: SGHKS, YYEKEE (reference sequence). The CDR3 has 14 residues. CDR3: CASSLGAGTETQYF. In nucleotides, the CDR3 is TGTGCCAGCAGCTTGGGGGCGGGGACGGAGACCCAGTACTTC.

The chain carries TRBV5-4 and TRBJ2-2; 10 nucleotides line up with TRBD2. V was pared by 3 bases and J by 6 bases, with 5 bases of the junction left unmatched. This CDR3 has 15 amino acids. Germline V lookup: CDR1 SGHNT, CDR2 YYREEE (reference sequence). This chain's CDR3 is CASSYLAGAPGELFF. DNA for the CDR3: TGTGCCAGCAGCTACCTAGCGGGGGCCCCCGGGGAGCTGTTTTTT.

The chain links TRBV10-3 to TRBJ2-3, with 13 bases identical to TRBD2. From germline, CDR1 is ENHRY and CDR2 SYGVKD. The CDR3 runs to 18 residues. Trimming took 10 bases from V and 0 from J; bases not matched to a gene: 13. The CDR3 DNA sequence: TGTGCCACCCGGACTAGCGGGGGTGCCTTCACTAGCACAGATACGCAGTATTTT. Amino acid sequence: CATRTSGGAFTSTDTQYF.

About this clone itself: This CDR3 is also generated by other DNA sequences in the sample. This rearrangement joins TRBV2 to TRBJ1-1; 8 bases line up with TRBD1. The germline V gene has CDR1 SNHLY and CDR2 FYNNEI. This CDR3 is built from 14 residues. V lost 1 base and J lost 5; bases outside the gene matches: 3. The chain's CDR3 is CASSEEQGGTEAFF. The CDR3 region has the DNA TGTGCCAGCAGTGAAGAACAGGGGGGGACTGAAGCTTTCTTT.

This clone was seen just once. The chain combines TRBV6-4 with TRBJ1-1, with a weak D call TRBD1 (5 bases). CDR3 length: 13 amino acids. Germline-derived CDR1 and CDR2 are MRHNA and SNTAGT. Trimming took 4 bases from V and 0 from J, leaving 6 bases between them. The CDR3 region has the DNA TGTGCCAGCAGTGCAGGGATGAACACTGAAGCTTTCTTT. It yields the protein CASSAGMNTEAFF.